Sequencing of this T cell receptor (beta chain) was carried out in a study of identical twins. General observations from the study: Cross-sectional statistical analysis was relied on for the conclusions, without the same donors being followed. Possibly, invariant MAIT and iNKT cells partly confounded zero-insertion analyses. Carriage of fewer insertions was seen in abundant cord blood beta clonotypes, whereas memory repertoires showed none. Researchers reported weaker excess twin sharing in beta out-of-frame sequences.

This clonotype was recorded at least ten times. What it binds is unknown. TCRdb reprocessed the 5' RACE reads with MiXCR, giving one entry per CDR3 protein. The sample carries just under 650,000 distinct CDR3 sequences, 7% to 7.5% recorded once. Germline loops: CDR1 WSHSY, CDR2 SAAADI. The CDR3 has 11 residues. Trimming stripped 4 bases from V and 7 bases from J, with 8 bases between. This sample was shared with a second study, whose subject was yellow fever vaccine responses in identical twins.

The source material was PBMCs. V gene TRBV10-2 combines with J gene TRBJ2-7; unclear D gene. The clonotype was recovered from a woman between 18 and 29 years old in good health. In DNA, the CDR3 is TGCGCCAGCAGTGGGGGTGGAGAGCAGTACTTC. It yields the protein CASSGGGEQYF.